The 23 T cell receptor beta chains listed next were all sequenced from one sample in a study of OX40 agonist ivuxolimab in advanced cancers. Profiling relied on immunoSEQ multiplex PCR, and the TCRdb table lists in-frame clones only, not all of them. The data show about 75,000 clones, roughly 88% seen once. The input for sequencing was CD4+ or CD8+ T cells sorted from blood, taken in a trial of the OX40 agonist ivuxolimab. These receptors were collected from an adult with an advanced solid tumor such as melanoma, head and neck, liver or kidney cancer.

A remark on this clone: Other nucleotide sequences in the sample specify the same CDR3. The chain has TRBV5-1 and TRBJ2-2; D may be TRBD2 (5 bases). With 3 bases removed from V and 8 bases from J, the gap between germline ends came to 14 bases. The CDR3 is 14 residues long. Germline values: CDR1 SGHRS, CDR2 YFSETQ. In nucleotides, the CDR3 is TGCGCCAGCAGCTATATCCCGGGAACTGGGGAGCTGTTTTTT. Protein: CASSYIPGTGELFF.

CDR3 bases: TGTGCCAGCTCACCGGAGCAGGGGGCGCGATATGGCTACACCTTC. Translation: CASSPEQGARYGYTF. This chain joins TRBV18 and TRBJ1-2, with 8 bases that match TRBD1. Germline trimming cut 3 bases from V and 5 bases from J; bases unmatched to any gene: 8. Per germline, CDR1 KGHSH and CDR2 LQKENI. The CDR3 has 15 residues.

V and J are TRBV7-2 and TRBJ1-5; 7 bases agree with TRBD1. This CDR3 comprises 16 residues. J gave up 1 base and V 5 bases, and 8 bases lay outside the gene matches. Looked up from germline, CDR1 is SGHTA and CDR2 is FQGNSA. CDR3 nucleotide sequence: TGTGCCAGCAGCCCGACCTTGGACAGGAGCAATCAGCCCCAGCATTTT. Amino acids: CASSPTLDRSNQPQHF.

V usage is TRBV15 and J usage is TRBJ2-3, with D maybe TRBD2 (6 bases). Germline V gene lookup returns CDR1 LNHNV and CDR2 YYDKDF (reference sequence). The CDR3 extends over 13 amino acids. The V and J ends lost 5 bases and 5 bases respectively, with 11 bases between them. The chain's CDR3 is CATSGTGGDTQYF. For the CDR3, the DNA is TGTGCCACCAGCGGGACCGGGGGAGATACGCAGTATTTT.

The chain uses TRBV7-9 and TRBJ2-7; D gene ambiguous. V lost 0 bases and J lost 5, with 14 bases in between. This CDR3 comprises 15 residues. CDR1 is SEHNR and CDR2 is FQNEAQ in the germline V gene (reference sequence). This CDR3 reads CASSLAVPRADEQYF. The CDR3 DNA reads TGTGCCAGCAGCTTAGCGGTTCCAAGGGCCGACGAGCAGTACTTC. The full variable domain, in which reference TRBV7-9 and TRBJ2-7 provide the parts outside the CDR3, is DTGVSQNPRHKITKRGQNVTFRCDPISEHNRLYWYRQTLGQGPEFLTYFQNEAQLEKSRLLSDRFSAERPKGSFSTLEIQRTEQGDSAMYLCASSLAVPRADEQYFGPGTRLTVT.

This clone was counted a few times. J is TRBJ1-1 and V is TRBV2, with D unclear. This CDR3 comprises 15 residues. The germline gives CDR1 SNHLY, CDR2 FYNNEI. The V gene lost 4 bases and the J gene lost 0 bases, with 12 bases spanning the gap. The DNA for the CDR3 is TGTGCCAGCAGTGGATCCGGTTGGATGAACACTGAAGCTTTCTTT. This gives the protein CASSGSGWMNTEAFF.

This chain links TRBV6-5 with TRBJ2-7; 8 bases are a match to TRBD2. V lost 6 bases to trimming and J lost 6 bases; unmatched junction nucleotides: 4. Looked up from germline, CDR1 is MNHEY and CDR2 is SVGAGI. This CDR3 has 12 residues. The CDR3 sequence: CASRPGGGEQYF. The CDR3 nucleotides read TGTGCCAGCAGACCCGGGGGGGGCGAGCAGTACTTC.

The V gene is TRBV15, the J gene TRBJ1-1; a weak D match, TRBD1 (5 bases). V dropped 3 bases and J dropped 6 bases, with 14 bases sitting between them. The CDR3 has 14 amino acids. Germline CDR1 reads LNHNV; CDR2 reads YYDKDF (reference sequence). CDR3 region: CATSRPSGVAEAFF. CDR3 sequence (DNA): TGTGCCACCAGCAGGCCTTCGGGGGTCGCTGAAGCTTTCTTT.

The V gene is TRBV29-1, the J gene TRBJ1-2; D may be TRBD1 (5 bases). CDR3 size: 13 residues. Germline values: CDR1 SQVTM, CDR2 ANQGSEA. Trimming removed 3 bases from V and 6 bases from J, with 14 bases in between. The DNA of the CDR3 is TGCAGCGTTGAGGGGCCCGTCGGGGATGGCTACACCTTC. Translating gives CSVEGPVGDGYTF. Looking up the rest from reference TRBV29-1 and TRBJ1-2 gives the full variable domain: SAVISQKPSRDICQRGTSLTIQCQVDSQVTMMFWYRQQPGQSLTLIATANQGSEATYESGFVIDKFPISRPNLTFSTLTVSNMSPEDSSIYLCSVEGPVGDGYTFGSGTRLTVV.

This clone has a single count. This chain connects TRBV7-3 to TRBJ1-2, with TRBD1 as a possible D gene (5 bases). The CDR3 is made up of 14 amino acids. Germline V gives CDR1 SGHTA, CDR2 FQGTGA. Trimming pared 0 bases from V and 2 bases from J, leaving 7 bases between. The CDR3 sequence is CASSLTGQNYGYTF. CDR3 sequence (DNA): TGTGCCAGCAGCTTAACGGGGCAGAACTATGGCTACACCTTC.

The chain uses TRBV7-2 and TRBJ2-7; D not resolved. Germline-derived CDR1 and CDR2 are SGHTA and FQGNSA. With 5 bases removed from V and 3 bases from J, the gap between germline ends came to 5 bases. The length of the CDR3 is 11 residues. As DNA, the CDR3 is TGTGCCAGCAGCACCTACTACGAGCAGTACTTC. Its translation: CASSTYYEQYF. Using reference TRBV7-2 and TRBJ2-7 for the parts outside the CDR3, the full variable domain is GAGVSQSPSNKVTEKGKDVELRCDPISGHTALYWYRQSLGQGLEFLIYFQGNSAPDKSGLPSDRFSAERTGGSVSTLTIQRTQQEDSAVYLCASSTYYEQYFGPGTRLTVT.

This clone appeared once. J is TRBJ1-5 and V is TRBV5-6; TRBD1 aligns across 7 bases. With V trimmed by 0 bases and J by 7 bases, 7 bases remained unmatched. The length of the CDR3 is 15 residues. Germline V gene data show CDR1 as SGHDT and CDR2 as YYEEEE. The CDR3 sequence is CASSLEGGADQPQHF. CDR3 sequence (DNA): TGTGCCAGCAGCTTGGAAGGGGGCGCGGACCAGCCCCAGCATTTT.

This chain joins TRBV30 and TRBJ2-2, with 8 bases aligning to TRBD1. The CDR3 spans 14 residues. V was pared by 5 bases and J by 6 bases, with 8 bases of the junction left unmatched. From germline, CDR1 is GTSNPN and CDR2 SVGIG (reference sequence). This chain's CDR3 is CAWAQGAHAGELFF. The DNA for the CDR3 is TGTGCCTGGGCGCAGGGGGCGCACGCCGGGGAGCTGTTTTTT.

This rearrangement joins TRBV7-3 to TRBJ2-2; TRBD1 might be the D (5 bases). CDR3 size: 15 residues. Trimming removed 4 bases at V and 0 bases at J, with 9 bases between. CDR1 and CDR2 (germline): SGHTA, FQGTGA. Written as DNA, the CDR3 is TGTGCCAGCAGCTGGACATCGTCGAACACCGGGGAGCTGTTTTTT. It translates to CASSWTSSNTGELFF.

This clone occurred once. This chain connects TRBV5-1 to TRBJ2-1, with D tentatively TRBD1 (6 bases). V shed 4 bases and J shed 4 bases, with 9 bases lying between them. Germline CDR1 reads SGHRS; CDR2 reads YFSETQ. This CDR3 region has 13 residues. The CDR3 loop is CASSAGQYNEQFF. The CDR3, as DNA: TGCGCCAGCAGCGCTGGACAGTACAATGAGCAGTTCTTC.

The chain employs TRBV12-5 and TRBJ1-3; no firm D call. Germline V gene data show CDR1 as LGHNT and CDR2 as FRNRAP. The ends were cut back, 2 bases at V and 4 bases at J, with 15 bases in the middle. The length of the CDR3 is 16 residues. The CDR3 DNA sequence: TGTGCTAGTGGTTTGCTCTCGTCCGGAGGGGGAAACACCATATATTTT. Its protein product is CASGLLSSGGGNTIYF.

This clone was counted once. The chain carries TRBV6-1 and TRBJ1-3; the D is unclear. This CDR3 comprises 14 residues. Trimming took off 1 base at V and 2 bases at J, with 6 bases between the two ends. CDR1 is MNHNS, CDR2 SASEGT, per germline. In DNA, the CDR3 is TGTGCCAGCAGTGAAGACGGGGCTGGAAACACCATATATTTT. It codes for CASSEDGAGNTIYF.

This sequence joins TRBV19 and TRBJ1-2; D is undetermined. Trimming took 5 bases from V and 0 from J, leaving 10 bases between them. The length of the CDR3 is 14 residues. Germline V gene lookup returns CDR1 LNHDA and CDR2 SQIVND (reference sequence). CDR3 sequence (DNA): TGTGCCAGTAGTTGGGCCGGAGCTAACTATGGCTACACCTTC. It translates to CASSWAGANYGYTF.

J is TRBJ1-1 and V is TRBV2, with D possibly matching TRBD1 (5 bases). The CDR3 sequence is 15 residues long. The ends were cut back, 1 base at V and 1 base at J, with 10 bases in the middle. Germline CDR1 SNHLY, CDR2 FYNNEI. Here the CDR3 DNA reads TGTGCCAGCAGTGAAGGTGGGACGGCGAACACTGAAGCTTTCTTT. Protein: CASSEGGTANTEAFF.

The table lists this clone with a few counts. V and J are TRBV7-9 and TRBJ1-6, with 7 bases identical to TRBD1. Germline CDR1 is SEHNR and CDR2 is FQNEAQ (reference sequence). CDR3 size: 14 residues. Losses at the gene ends were 5 bases for V and 8 bases for J; bases not matched to a gene: 6. For the CDR3, the DNA is TGTGCCAGCAGCCGAGGGACAGACTATTCACCCCTCCACTTT. Translating gives CASSRGTDYSPLHF. Full variable domain (outside the CDR3, taken from reference TRBV7-9 and TRBJ1-6): DTGVSQNPRHKITKRGQNVTFRCDPISEHNRLYWYRQTLGQGPEFLTYFQNEAQLEKSRLLSDRFSAERPKGSFSTLEIQRTEQGDSAMYLCASSRGTDYSPLHFGNGTRLTVT.

This sequence joins TRBV20-1 and TRBJ1-2; D not resolved. The germline V gene encodes CDR1 DFQATT and CDR2 SNEGSKA (reference sequence). Trimming removed 3 bases at V and 3 bases at J, with 2 bases between. The CDR3 consists of 10 residues. The DNA of the CDR3 is TGCAGTGCTAGTGACTATGGCTACACCTTC. This encodes CSASDYGYTF.

This clone was detected only once. The CDR3 loop is CASTGTGGGNQPQHF. In DNA form, the CDR3 reads TGTGCCAGTACCGGGACAGGGGGTGGCAATCAGCCCCAGCATTTT. The rearrangement joins TRBV19 to TRBJ1-5; TRBD1 matches 11 bases. Trimming took 7 bases from V and 2 from J; bases not matched to a gene: 4. Germline V gene lookup returns CDR1 LNHDA and CDR2 SQIVND (reference sequence). This CDR3 has 15 residues.

V usage is TRBV28 and J usage is TRBJ2-3, with D perhaps matching TRBD2 (5 bases). Germline V gene data show CDR1 as MDHEN and CDR2 as SYDVKM. The CDR3 sequence is 12 residues long. Between the trimmed V and J ends, which lost 6 bases and 4 bases, there was a span of 8 bases. CDR3 amino acids: CASRSSPDTQYF. The CDR3 DNA reads as TGTGCCAGCAGATCTAGCCCAGATACGCAGTATTTT.